This note documents a single T cell receptor (beta chain) sequence. Other nucleotide sequences from this sample produce the same CDR3. The data were taken from a study of blood T cell repertoires in COVID-19. Trimming took off 8 bases at V and 7 bases at J, with 14 bases between the two ends. CDR3 length: 13 residues. Germline V gene data show CDR1 as MNHEY and CDR2 as SVGAGI. Assay: immunoSEQ multiplex PCR; the TCRdb copy retains only in-frame clones and omits some. The table shows 150,000 to 200,000 clones, with roughly 80% occurring only once. Source material: peripheral blood. The rearrangement uses TRBV6-5 and TRBJ1-4, with D possibly being TRBD1 (5 bases). The origin of this receptor is a woman in her 70s with COVID-19, enrolled during active disease. This CDR3 reads CASSRQGGEKLFF. CDR3 in DNA: TGTGCCAGCTCGCGTCAGGGAGGTGAAAAACTGTTTTTT.